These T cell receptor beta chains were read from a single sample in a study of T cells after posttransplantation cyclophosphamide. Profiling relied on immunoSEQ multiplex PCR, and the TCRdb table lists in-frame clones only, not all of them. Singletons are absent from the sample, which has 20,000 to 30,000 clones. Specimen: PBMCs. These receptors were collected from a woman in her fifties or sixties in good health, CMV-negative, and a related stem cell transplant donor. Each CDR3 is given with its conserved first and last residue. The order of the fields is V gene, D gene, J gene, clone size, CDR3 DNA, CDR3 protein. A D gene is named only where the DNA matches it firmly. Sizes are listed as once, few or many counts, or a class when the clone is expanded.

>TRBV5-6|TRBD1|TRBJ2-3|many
TGTGCCAGCAGCTTATTGACAGGGGTCGCGTCTGGTACGCAGTATTTT
CASSLLTGVASGTQYF
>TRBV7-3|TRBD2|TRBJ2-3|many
TGTGCCAGCAGCTCAACGGGACTAGCCTCTAGCACAGATACGCAGTATTTT
CASSSTGLASSTDTQYF
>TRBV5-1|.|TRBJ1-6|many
TGCGCCAGCAGCTTGGCCGGCCAGGTTTATTCACCCCTCCACTTT
CASSLAGQVYSPLHF
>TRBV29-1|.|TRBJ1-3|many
TGCAGCGTTGCAGAGTTGGGCCATAACTCTGGAAACACCATATATTTT
CSVAELGHNSGNTIYF
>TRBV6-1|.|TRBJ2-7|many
TGTGCCAGCAGTCCTCTAGCAGACTACGAGCAGTACTTC
CASSPLADYEQYF
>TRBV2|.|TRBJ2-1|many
TGTGCCAGCAGGGACAGATTTCAGGGTGAGCAGTTCTTC
CASRDRFQGEQFF
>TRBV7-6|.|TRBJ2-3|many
TGTGCCAGCAGCCGAACGGAATGGTCGGAGCCAAAGACGAATACGCAGTATTTT
CASSRTEWSEPKTNTQYF
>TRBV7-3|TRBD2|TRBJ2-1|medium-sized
TGTGCCAGCAGCTTACTCCCGGGACTAGCGGGGGGTAAGTCCTACAATGAGCAGTTCTTC
CASSLLPGLAGGKSYNEQFF
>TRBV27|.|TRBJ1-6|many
TGTGCCAGCAGTTTTGGGGCATTACGATATAATTCACCCCTCCACTTT
CASSFGALRYNSPLHF
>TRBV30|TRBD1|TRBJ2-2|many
TGTGCCGTTCCGGGACAGGCCTCGAACACCGGGGAGCTGTTTTTT
CAVPGQASNTGELFF
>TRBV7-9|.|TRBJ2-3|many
TGTGCCAGCGGCAAAAATACAGATACGCAGTATTTT
CASGKNTDTQYF
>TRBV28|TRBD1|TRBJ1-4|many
TGTGCCAGCAGTCACCGGGACAGGGGGATTTTTCGGGAAAAACTGTTTTTT
CASSHRDRGIFREKLFF
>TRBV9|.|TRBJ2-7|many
TGTGCCAGCAGCCCGCAGGGGAGGGACGAGCAGTACTTC
CASSPQGRDEQYF
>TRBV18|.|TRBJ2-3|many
TGTGCCAGCTCACCTCGGCTAGCGTCTCTCACAGATACGCAGTATTTT
CASSPRLASLTDTQYF
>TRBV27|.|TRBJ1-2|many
TGTGCCAGCAGTTTAACAGGGATCCGCTACACCTTC
CASSLTGIRYTF
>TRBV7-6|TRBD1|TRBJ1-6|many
TGTGCAGGGCAGGGGGCTTGTAATTCACCCCTCCACTTT
CAGQGACNSPLHF
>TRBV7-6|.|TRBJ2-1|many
TGTGCCAGCAGCTTAATTGGGAGCAATGAGCAGTTCTTC
CASSLIGSNEQFF
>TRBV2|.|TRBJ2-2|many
TGTGCCATCAGGACAGTCAAAACCGGGGAGCTGTTTTTT
CAIRTVKTGELFF
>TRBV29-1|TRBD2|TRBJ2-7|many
TGCAGCGTTGGCAGGCCCGATTTACGAAGGGAGGGCCGGAGTTACGAGCAGTACTTC
CSVGRPDLRREGRSYEQYF
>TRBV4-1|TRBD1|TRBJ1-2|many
TGCGCCAGCAGCCGACCGACGGGACAGGGGGTAGACGGCTACACCTTC
CASSRPTGQGVDGYTF
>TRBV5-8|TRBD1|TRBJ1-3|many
TGTGCCAGCAGTTCCGACAGGGTTCCTGGAAACACCATATATTTT
CASSSDRVPGNTIYF
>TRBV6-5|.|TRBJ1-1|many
TGTGCCAGCAGTTACGCAGGACAGAACACTGAAGCTTTCTTT
CASSYAGQNTEAFF
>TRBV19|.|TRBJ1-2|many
TGTGCCAGTAGTATCCCCCCGGGCAGGGCAGGAGGCTACACCTTC
CASSIPPGRAGGYTF
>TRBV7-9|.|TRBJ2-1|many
TGTGCCAGCAGCCATCCCTTCCGGGAGTTAAGAAATGAGCAGTTCTTC
CASSHPFRELRNEQFF
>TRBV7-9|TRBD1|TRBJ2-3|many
TGTGCCAGCAGCGTCGACAGGGGGCTGACAGATACGCAGTATTTT
CASSVDRGLTDTQYF
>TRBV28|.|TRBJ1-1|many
TGTGCCAGCAGTCCTTCAGGGTTCACTGAAGCTTTCTTT
CASSPSGFTEAFF
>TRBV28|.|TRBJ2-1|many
TGTGCCAGCAGCCCGATCCCGGGACACTTTAGCTCCTACAATGAGCAGTTCTTC
CASSPIPGHFSSYNEQFF
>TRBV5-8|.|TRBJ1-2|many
TGTGCCAGCAGCCGGGGACAAGAAAGTGGCTACACCTTC
CASSRGQESGYTF
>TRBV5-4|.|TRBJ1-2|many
TGTGCCAGCAGCCCCGACTCTAACTATGGCTACACCTTC
CASSPDSNYGYTF
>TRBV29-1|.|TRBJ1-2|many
TGCAGCGTTGAGAGGGGGATCTCAGCTAACTATGGCTACACCTTC
CSVERGISANYGYTF
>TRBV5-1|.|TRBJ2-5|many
TGCGCCAGCAGCGGCGGGGGCGCCCAAGAGACCCAGTACTTC
CASSGGGAQETQYF
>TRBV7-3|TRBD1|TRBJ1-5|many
TGTGCCAGCAGCTTAAAGCGGGACAGGTATAGCAATCAGCCCCAGCATTTT
CASSLKRDRYSNQPQHF
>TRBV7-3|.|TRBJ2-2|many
TGTGCCAGCAGCTTAACAGGGGCCAAAAACACCGGGGAGCTGTTTTTT
CASSLTGAKNTGELFF
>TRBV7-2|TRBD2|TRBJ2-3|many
TGTGCCAGCAGCTTAGGGACTAGTACAGATACGCAGTATTTT
CASSLGTSTDTQYF
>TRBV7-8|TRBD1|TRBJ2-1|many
TGTGCCAGCAGCCCGGACAGGGGGCGATACAATGAGCAGTTCTTC
CASSPDRGRYNEQFF
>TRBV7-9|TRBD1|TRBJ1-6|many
TGTGCCAGCAGCCCGACGGGACAGGGGGCGCCCCCCCTCCACTTT
CASSPTGQGAPPLHF
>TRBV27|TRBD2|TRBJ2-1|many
TGTGCCAGCAGTTCTGGGACTAGCGGGAAGAATGAGCAGTTCTTC
CASSSGTSGKNEQFF
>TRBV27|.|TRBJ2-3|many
TGTGCCAGCATACCTAAAATAACAGGTATCAGCACAGATACGCAGTATTTT
CASIPKITGISTDTQYF
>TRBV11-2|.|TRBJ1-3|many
TGTGCCAGCAGCCTGAAGCAGGGTCCTGGAAACACCATATATTTT
CASSLKQGPGNTIYF
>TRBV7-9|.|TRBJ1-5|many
TGTGCCAGCAGCTTAGAGGCGGGTAACCAGCCCCAGCATTTT
CASSLEAGNQPQHF
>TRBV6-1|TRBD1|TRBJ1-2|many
TGTGCCAGCAGTGCTGACAGGGCCCGGACAAACTATGGCTACACCTTC
CASSADRARTNYGYTF
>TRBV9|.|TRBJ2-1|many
TGTGCCAGCAGCGTAAGTTTCGGGGATGAGCAGTTCTTC
CASSVSFGDEQFF
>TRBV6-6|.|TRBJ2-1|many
TGTGCCAGCAGTTACTCGATTCAGGAGCAGTTCTTC
CASSYSIQEQFF
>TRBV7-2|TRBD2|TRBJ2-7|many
TGTGCCAGCAGCTTAGCGCGAGGGGTAGCGGGGGGGCTGAGAGAGCAGTACTTC
CASSLARGVAGGLREQYF
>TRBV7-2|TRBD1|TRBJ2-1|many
TGTGCCAGCAGCTTTTTTTCAGGGGGCCGCGGTGATGAGCAGTTCTTC
CASSFFSGGRGDEQFF